This is a list of T cell receptor beta chains from one sample in a study of early T cells in non-severe SARS-CoV-2 infection. TCRdb re-analysed the 5' RACE reads in MiXCR, keeping a single row per CDR3 protein. The table has about 33,000 distinct CDR3 sequences, over 4.5% seen once. The sample was whole blood. The receptor set was obtained from an adult who was a healthcare worker with PCR-confirmed SARS-CoV-2 infection or an uninfected control (not recorded which). The CDR3 runs from the conserved cysteine through the conserved F or W. A D gene is named only where the DNA matches it firmly. Only some rows state a clone size, as once, few, many or a class for expanded clones.

clone_size	d_call	v_call	j_call	cdr3_nt	cdr3_aa
medium-sized	NA	TRBV7-9	TRBJ2-5	TGTGCCAGCAGCCCGACGAATCCACAAGAGACCCAGTACTTC	CASSPTNPQETQYF
many	TRBD1	TRBV7-8	TRBJ1-1	TGTGCCAGCAGCTTACAGGGGGGTACTGAAGCTTTCTTT	CASSLQGGTEAFF
many	NA	TRBV20-1	TRBJ2-5	TGCAGTGCTAGGATGGCAAACCAAGAGACCCAGTACTTC	CSARMANQETQYF
few	NA	TRBV7-9	TRBJ1-1	TGTGCCAGCGCACTCCCGGCAGACACTGAAGCTTTCTTT	CASALPADTEAFF
many	NA	TRBV11-2	TRBJ2-7	TGTGCCAGCAGCTCAATTGGGGGGTACGAGCAGTACTTC	CASSSIGGYEQYF
many	NA	TRBV18	TRBJ2-1	TGTGCCAGCTCACCAAGTACCCGGTCGGGGTATGAGCAGTTCTTC	CASSPSTRSGYEQFF
few	NA	TRBV7-3	TRBJ2-7	TGTGCCAGCAGCTTCAGGGGGGGAACTGTTTGGGAGCAGTACTTC	CASSFRGGTVWEQYF
few	NA	TRBV29-1	TRBJ2-3	TGCAGCGTCCCCGACCCGGATAGAAGCACAGATACGCAGTATTTT	CSVPDPDRSTDTQYF
NA	NA	TRBV29-1	TRBJ2-1	TGCAGCGTTCGGACTTCCTACAATGAGCAGTTCTTC	CSVRTSYNEQFF
many	NA	TRBV6-5	TRBJ1-1	TGTGCCAGCAGTTACGGGGGAACGAACACTGAAGCTTTCTTT	CASSYGGTNTEAFF
NA	NA	TRBV27	TRBJ2-1	TGTGCCAGCAGTTTGCTCGGCGGACCCTCCTACAATGAGCAGTTCTTC	CASSLLGGPSYNEQFF